What follows are 15 T cell receptor beta chains derived from one specimen sequenced in a study of control samples from healthy donors and cancer patients. Clones were read by immunoSEQ multiplex PCR, and TCRdb kept only the in-frame ones, dropping some. The sample includes over 75,000 clones, 75% to 95% seen only once; the top ten take 15% to 19%. Sequences were obtained from blood. These TCRs come from a young man in good health.

This chain connects TRBV21-1 to TRBJ1-6; the D call TRBD1 from the table was never checked on the DNA. TRBV21-1 is noted as a pseudogene. The CDR3 has 17 amino acids. The CDR3 DNA reads TGTGCCAGCACCGCCGGACAGGGGGTTAGCTATAATTCACCCCTCCACTTT. Its translation is CASTAGQGVSYNSPLHF.

The V call is TRBV6-6, the J call TRBJ2-6; the match to TRBD1 covers 7 bases. Germline V CDR1 and CDR2: MNHNY, SVGAGI (reference sequence). J was trimmed by 4 bases and V by 4 bases; bases with no gene match: 4. The CDR3 spans 15 residues. This CDR3 is CASSFGTAGANVLTF. The CDR3 region has the DNA TGTGCCAGCAGTTTCGGGACAGCGGGGGCCAACGTCCTGACTTTC.

CDR3 DNA sequence: TGTGCCAGCAGTGTCACTAGCGGGAGCCATGAGCAGTTCTTC. This translates into CASSVTSGSHEQFF. The chain is built from TRBV27 and TRBJ2-1; 11 bases line up with TRBD2. The germline V gene has CDR1 MNHEY and CDR2 SMNVEV (reference sequence). The CDR3 sequence is 14 residues long. J was trimmed by 8 bases and V by 5 bases; bases with no gene match: 5.

The chain has TRBV29-1 and TRBJ2-1; D remains unclear. The CDR3 is made up of 16 amino acids. From germline, CDR1 is SQVTM and CDR2 ANQGSEA. The ends were cut back, 1 base at V and 0 bases at J, with 13 bases in the middle. The CDR3 DNA sequence: TGCAGCGTTGAAGGTTTCCAGCCGTCCTCCTACAATGAGCAGTTCTTC. Protein product: CSVEGFQPSSYNEQFF.

V usage is TRBV5-1 and J usage is TRBJ1-1; 7 bases are shared with TRBD1. The germline V gene encodes CDR1 SGHRS and CDR2 YFSETQ. V trimming: 4 bases; J trimming: 6 bases; junction bases outside the gene matches: 6. The CDR3 has 13 residues. CDR3 nucleotides: TGCGCCAGCAGCGTGACAGGGCCCGCTGAAGCTTTCTTT. Its protein is CASSVTGPAEAFF.

The chain uses TRBV3-1 (or the pseudogene TRBV3-2) and TRBJ2-7; D remains ambiguous. The CDR3 sequence is 12 residues long. Per germline, CDR1 LGHDT and CDR2 YNNKEL (reference sequence). Trimming took off 1 base at V and 2 bases at J, with 3 bases between the two ends. The CDR3 region is CASSQVPYEQYF. The CDR3 DNA reads TGTGCCAGCAGCCAAGTTCCCTACGAGCAGTACTTC.

This chain connects TRBV4-1 to TRBJ1-1; D gene uncertain. The germline CDR1 and CDR2 sequences are MGHRA and YSYEKL. This CDR3 is 16 amino acids long. The V end lost 1 base, the J end lost 1 base, and 13 bases lay between the germline ends. The CDR3: CASSQGPGFPNTEAFF. The CDR3 coding sequence is TGCGCCAGCAGCCAAGGCCCAGGTTTCCCGAACACTGAAGCTTTCTTT.

This rearrangement joins TRBV19 to TRBJ2-6, with D possibly TRBD1 on 6 matching bases. Trimming pared 4 bases from V and 3 bases from J, leaving 13 bases between. From germline, CDR1 is LNHDA and CDR2 SQIVND (reference sequence). The CDR3 covers 16 residues. The CDR3 coding sequence is TGTGCCAGTAGTAGGGGAACAGGGTTTGGGGCCAACGTCCTGACTTTC. This codes for CASSRGTGFGANVLTF.

The chain couples TRBV3-1 (or the pseudogene TRBV3-2) to TRBJ2-7; the match to TRBD1 covers 11 bases. The CDR3 length is 15 residues. Trimming cost V 6 bases and J 5 bases; bases outside gene matches: 9. Germline loops: CDR1 LGHDT, CDR2 YNNKEL (reference sequence). CDR3 nucleotide sequence: TGTGCCAGCAGGACGGTGGACAGGGGGCGCGACGAGCAGTACTTC. Amino acids: CASRTVDRGRDEQYF.

The V and J genes are TRBV19 and TRBJ2-7, with 8 bases aligning to TRBD1. There are 13 residues in the CDR3. CDR1 is LNHDA and CDR2 is SQIVND in the germline V gene (reference sequence). The ends lost 5 bases at V and 5 bases at J; junction bases unmatched: 5. This chain's CDR3 is CASSPGQGNEQYF. CDR3 nucleotide sequence: TGTGCCAGTAGTCCCGGACAGGGTAACGAGCAGTACTTC.

The chain links TRBV6-5 to TRBJ2-4, with unresolved D. The CDR3 is 13 amino acids. CDR1 and CDR2 from the germline V gene are MNHEY and SVGAGI. The CDR3 DNA follows: TGTGTCACACGGACCGGGGCCAAAAACATTCAGTACTTC. The encoded protein is CVTRTGAKNIQYF.

The genes are TRBV19 and TRBJ2-2; no reliable D call. With 6 bases removed from V and 0 bases from J, the gap between germline ends came to 11 bases. Germline V gene lookup returns CDR1 LNHDA and CDR2 SQIVND (reference sequence). CDR3 length: 15 residues. CDR3 coding DNA: TGTGCCAGTAGCGTTCAGTCCCCGAACACCGGGGAGCTGTTTTTT. Protein sequence: CASSVQSPNTGELFF.

This clone has a single count. This rearrangement joins TRBV2 to TRBJ2-7, with 11 bases aligning to TRBD2. Trimming cost V 8 bases and J 4 bases; bases outside gene matches: 13. This CDR3 contains 16 residues. From germline, CDR1 is SNHLY and CDR2 FYNNEI. CDR3 sequence (DNA): TGTGCCAGCTGGGGACTAGCGGACGAAGAAAGATACGAGCAGTACTTC. As protein: CASWGLADEERYEQYF.

CDR3 nucleotides: TGTGCCAGCAGTGAAGAGCTAGCGGGGACCCTATACTACGAGCAGTACTTC. Encoded protein: CASSEELAGTLYYEQYF. The chain uses TRBV2 and TRBJ2-7; 9 bases map to TRBD2. This CDR3 region has 17 residues. Looked up from germline, CDR1 is SNHLY and CDR2 is FYNNEI. V trimming: 1 base; J trimming: 3 bases; junction bases outside the gene matches: 10.

V and J are TRBV27 and TRBJ1-1, with D possibly being TRBD1 (5 bases). The V gene's germline CDR1 is MNHEY and CDR2 SMNVEV (reference sequence). Trimming took 7 bases from V and 11 from J, leaving 20 bases between them. The CDR3 consists of 13 residues. The CDR3 region is CASKGFAEGGAFF. The CDR3 nucleotides are TGTGCCAGCAAGGGGTTTGCTGAGGGTGGCGCTTTCTTT.